The clone carrying this TCR beta chain was counted at least ten times. What it recognizes is unknown. With V trimmed by 4 bases and J by 3 bases, 4 bases remained unmatched. This CDR3 comprises 13 residues. Germline CDR1 and CDR2: SGHRS and YFSETQ. Unique molecular identifiers were used in preparing the TCRbeta library. MiXCR was run by TCRdb on the PCR reads, yielding one entry per CDR3 protein. This table holds 250,000 to 400,000 distinct CDR3 sequences, around 20% found once. This record comes from a study of T-cell reconstitution after alpha-beta-depleted transplantation in children. Overall study results and limits: TCRbeta diversity was high at day 60 in some patients (a result of surviving recipient T cells and thymic progenitors).

This TCR was recovered from a male patient younger than 18 who had a stem cell transplant for acute lymphoblastic leukemia, so the T cells may come from the graft donor. The rearrangement joins TRBV5-1 to TRBJ2-7, with 7 positions matching TRBD1. The material was PBMCs, mostly from graft donor cells, obtained 180 days after TCRalphabeta/CD19-depleted stem cell transplant. The CDR3 sequence is CASSARDSYEQYF. In DNA form, the CDR3 reads TGCGCCAGCAGCGCCCGGGACAGCTACGAGCAGTACTTC.